This TCR beta chain is from a study of shared clonotypes between healthy human individuals (dated by TCRdb to 2018 to 2020). About the study as a whole: A couple of women and a few men aged 18 to 49 years were included in the cohort. For each donor, CD4 naive and CD4 memory were each given three plates, CD8 naive was given two plates, and CD8 memory was given one plate. The study deeply sequenced blood TCR repertoires of five healthy adults to estimate repertoire size and the extent of clonotype sharing between individuals. Different laboratories and diverse techniques were used to prepare libraries and sequence TCR repertoires, to increase sequencing depth and limit assay-specific biases. Each donor's leukapheresis produced roughly between roughly 0.85 and 9.5 billion PBMCs.

On this clone: It lacks a known antigen. It has no much larger one-base neighbor in the sample; base qualities were not kept.

Broader findings and caveats from the paper: Estimated clonotype richness was generally larger for naive than for memory subsets. Because the study included a small number of donors, the genetic and exposure-history diversity represented was limited. Only blood was sampled, and tissue TCR repertoires likely differ from those in blood. Compared with non-shared clonotypes, clonotypes shared by all four sorted-subset donors had higher generation probabilities. Even with the large sequencing depth, rarefaction of the sorted-subset datasets indicated that sequencing was incomplete. Pairwise subsampling led to the expectation that sequencing depth would affect the degree of clonotype sharing among donors. Across a handful of donors, approximately 4.6% of naive CD4, approximately 3.6% of naive CD8, 2.3% of memory CD4, and approximately 0.4% of memory CD8 clonotypes were shared.

TCR CDR3 regions were amplified from genomic DNA by multiplex PCR using the deep immunoSEQ assay. Genomic DNA extracted from each cell subset was distributed evenly over all wells of several immunoSEQ 96-well plates, and each plate served as one replicate. For sorted subsets, each replicate PCR was loaded with 200 ng genomic DNA, equivalent to 32,000 or so T cell genomes. Purified libraries were quantified with a Qubit 3.0 fluorometer, sized on a Bioanalyzer 2100, and re-quantified with the KAPA Library Quantification kit. Every immunoSEQ 96-well plate was sequenced on a separate single-read 150-cycle Illumina NextSeq 550 flow cell. The paper's data handling went like this. Because only junctional sequences without quality scores were contained in the immunoSEQ output, filtering matching that applied to full-length reads could not be performed. Sequences were annotated with PyIR, a Python wrapper for IgBLAST v1.9, and V/J genes and CDR3 were assigned using IMGT germline references. Reads were removed for weak V/J assignments (E-value above 1e-6), missing CDR3, stop codons, out-of-frame junctions, or ambiguous translated residues. V3J clonotypes were defined as sequences sharing an identical inferred V gene, J gene, and CDR3 amino acid sequence. To compute the percentage overlap between repertoires, the number of shared unique clonotypes was divided by the size of the smaller repertoire. RTK rarefaction, the Chao1 estimator, and Recon v2.1 estimates of unobserved clonotypes were used to assess repertoire richness. Generation probabilities for all TCRbeta clonotypes obtained by the gDNA method from a handful of donors were computed using OLGA. In TCRdb, the immuneACCESS table is reduced to in-frame sequences with V and J assigned. These tables do not hold every clone; where another copy was compared, an unresolved V gene accounts for under half, and the others remain unexplained. The V and J calls and clone size were taken over from that table, and D and trimming were inferred from the DNA. For this sample the table gives some 1,600,000 clones, of which around 98% were detected only once. The top ten hold roughly 0.45% of the sample.

CDR1 and CDR2, per the germline V gene, are SNHLY and FYNNEI. V lost 7 bases and J lost 3 bases; the stretch between them is 12 bases long. Including cysteine and phenylalanine, the CDR3 has 14 amino acids. Only CDR3 DNA remains: 42 bases, in frame from the first base. Healthy HIV-negative adults with no recently reported acute infections or vaccinations were included as donors. Every donor was a Caucasian adult living in Nashville, Tennessee, USA. CD4+ T cells were enriched by magnetic negative selection; naive cells were then positively selected on CD45RA, and the negative fraction formed the memory subset. After blood collection by leukapheresis, PBMCs were isolated using Ficoll-Histopaque density gradient centrifugation and then cryopreserved in the vapor phase of liquid nitrogen. Analytical flow cytometry was used to check the purity and quantity of each magnetically sorted T cell population. Genomic DNA was isolated from each sorted fraction and quantified by UV absorbance on a Nanodrop 2000c.

Material for sequencing was naive CD4+ T cells sorted from blood. Read against the paper, the sample's cell subset or site label means: CD45RA+ positively selected. The TCR sequence derives from a man in his thirties or forties in good health. The rearranged segments are TRBV2 and TRBJ2-2; the D gene remains uncertain. The CDR3 loop reads CASKDRSYTGELFF. The DNA is as follows: TGTGCCAGCAAGGATAGGTCTTACACCGGGGAGCTGTTTTTT. With the rest looked up from the reference TRBV2 and TRBJ2-2 genes rather than sequenced, the full variable domain is EPEVTQTPSHQVTQMGQEVILRCVPISNHLYFYWYRQILGQKVEFLVSFYNNEISEKSEIFDDQFSVERPDGSNFTLKIRSTKLEDSAMYFCASKDRSYTGELFFGEGSRLTVL.